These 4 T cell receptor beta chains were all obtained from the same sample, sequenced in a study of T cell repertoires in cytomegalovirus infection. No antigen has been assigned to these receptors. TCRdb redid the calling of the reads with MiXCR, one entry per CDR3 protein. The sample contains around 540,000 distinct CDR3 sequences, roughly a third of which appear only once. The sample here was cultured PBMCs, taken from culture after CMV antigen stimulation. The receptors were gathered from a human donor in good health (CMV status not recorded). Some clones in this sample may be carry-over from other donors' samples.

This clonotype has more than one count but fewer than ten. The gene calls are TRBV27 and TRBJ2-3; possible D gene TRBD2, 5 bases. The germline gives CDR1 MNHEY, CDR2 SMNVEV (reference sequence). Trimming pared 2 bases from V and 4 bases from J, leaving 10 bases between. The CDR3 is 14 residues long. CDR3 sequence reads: CASSLRERADTQYF. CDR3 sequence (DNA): TGTGCCAGCAGTTTACGGGAACGAGCAGATACGCAGTATTTT.

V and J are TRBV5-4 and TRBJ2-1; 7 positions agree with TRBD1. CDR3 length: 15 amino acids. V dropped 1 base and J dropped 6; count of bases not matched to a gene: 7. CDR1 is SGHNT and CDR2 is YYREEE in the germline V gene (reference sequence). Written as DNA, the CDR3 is TGTGCCAGCAGCTTGAGGGACAGTTCCCCCAATGAGCAGTTCTTC. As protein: CASSLRDSSPNEQFF.

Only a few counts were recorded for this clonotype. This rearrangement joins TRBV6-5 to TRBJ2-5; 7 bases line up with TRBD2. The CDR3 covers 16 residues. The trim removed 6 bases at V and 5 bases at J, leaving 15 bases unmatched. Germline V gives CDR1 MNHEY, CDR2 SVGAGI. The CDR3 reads CASRKFGRAVSETQYF. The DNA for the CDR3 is TGTGCCAGCAGAAAATTTGGGAGGGCCGTCTCGGAGACCCAGTACTTC.

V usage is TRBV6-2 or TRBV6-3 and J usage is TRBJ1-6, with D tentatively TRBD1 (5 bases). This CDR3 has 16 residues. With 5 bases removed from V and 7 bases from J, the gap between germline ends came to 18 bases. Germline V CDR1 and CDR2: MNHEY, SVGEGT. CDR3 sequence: CASSRSAGTGNSPLHF. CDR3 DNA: TGTGCCAGCAGTCGCTCCGCCGGGACGGGAAATTCACCCCTCCACTTT.